Following are 19 T cell receptor beta chains from one sample sequenced in a study of T cell changes during pregnancy in multiple sclerosis. Profiling relied on immunoSEQ multiplex PCR, and the TCRdb table lists in-frame clones only, not all of them. The repertoire consists of roughly 46,000 clones, with 85% to 95% occurring once and the leading ten covering about 4.5%. The source material was CD8+ T cells from peripheral blood mononuclear cells, sampled in the first trimester of pregnancy. Receptors originate from a female donor with multiple sclerosis, enrolled in a pregnancy study.

In its sample, this clone was seen once. CDR3 coding DNA: TGTGCCAGCAGAGCCAGGGGGTGGATCACAGATACGCAGTATTTT. Translated, it gives CASRARGWITDTQYF. The V and J genes are TRBV6-5 and TRBJ2-3, with TRBD1 identical over 7 bases. The trim removed 6 bases at V and 2 bases at J, leaving 8 bases unmatched. The CDR3 covers 15 residues. The germline V gene has CDR1 MNHEY and CDR2 SVGAGI.

The chain couples TRBV15 to TRBJ1-1; D not resolved. The germline CDR1 and CDR2 sequences are LNHNV and YYDKDF (reference sequence). This CDR3 has 16 residues. V shed 0 bases and J shed 1 base, with 12 bases lying between them. For the CDR3, the DNA is TGTGCCACCAGCAGAGATAGGGAGATGGCGAACACTGAAGCTTTCTTT. Translating gives CATSRDREMANTEAFF.

The chain combines TRBV7-9 with TRBJ2-7; TRBD2 matches at 14 bases. From germline, CDR1 is SEHNR and CDR2 FQNEAQ (reference sequence). The CDR3 runs to 18 residues. J lost 2 bases, V lost 7 bases, and 13 bases had no gene match. The DNA of the CDR3 is TGTGCCAGCAATGCCGGGACTAGCGGGAGAATAGGAGCCTACGAGCAGTACTTC. Translating it yields CASNAGTSGRIGAYEQYF. Based on the CDR3 plus reference TRBV7-9 and TRBJ2-7, the full variable domain is DTGVSQNPRHKITKRGQNVTFRCDPISEHNRLYWYRQTLGQGPEFLTYFQNEAQLEKSRLLSDRFSAERPKGSFSTLEIQRTEQGDSAMYLCASNAGTSGRIGAYEQYFGPGTRLTVT.

The chain uses TRBV19 and TRBJ2-5; 9 positions match TRBD2. V lost 6 bases to trimming and J lost 1 base; unmatched junction nucleotides: 9. The CDR3 is 16 residues long. Germline values: CDR1 LNHDA, CDR2 SQIVND (reference sequence). The CDR3 protein is CASRVSGGASQETQYF. CDR3 bases: TGTGCCAGTAGAGTTAGCGGGGGCGCCTCCCAAGAGACCCAGTACTTC.

The J gene is TRBJ2-1, the V gene TRBV30; possible D gene TRBD2, 6 bases. Germline V gene lookup returns CDR1 GTSNPN and CDR2 SVGIG (reference sequence). The CDR3 is 15 residues long. Trimming removed 1 base from V and 10 bases from J, with 20 bases in between. CDR3 loop: CAWSGGDWGSLEQFF. The CDR3 DNA is TGTGCCTGGAGTGGCGGGGACTGGGGGAGTTTGGAGCAGTTCTTC.

This rearrangement joins TRBV12-5 to TRBJ1-1, with D unclear. The CDR3 covers 13 residues. V lost 0 bases and J lost 5, with 7 bases in between. CDR1 is LGHNT and CDR2 is FRNRAP in the germline V gene. The CDR3 DNA reads TGTGCTAGTGGTTTGGTACCCGGGACTGAAGCTTTCTTT. Residues: CASGLVPGTEAFF.

The rearrangement links TRBV2 to TRBJ1-5, with TRBD1 as a possible D gene (6 bases). The length of the CDR3 is 15 residues. The V gene's germline CDR1 is SNHLY and CDR2 FYNNEI. Deletions cut 0 bases from V and 4 bases from J, with 10 bases between. The CDR3 loop reads CASSEALQGNQPQHF. In DNA, the CDR3 is TGTGCCAGCAGTGAAGCGCTCCAGGGGAATCAGCCCCAGCATTTT.

The chain is built from TRBV30 and TRBJ1-2; maybe TRBD1 (6 bases). V was trimmed by 5 bases and J by 6 bases, leaving 13 bases between them. CDR1 GTSNPN and CDR2 SVGIG come from the germline V gene (reference sequence). The CDR3 consists of 12 residues. In DNA, the CDR3 is TGTGCCTGGGTGAAGGGGGTAGATGGCTACACCTTC. It codes for CAWVKGVDGYTF.

The rearrangement joins TRBV28 to TRBJ2-1; D may be TRBD2 (6 bases). CDR1 is MDHEN, CDR2 SYDVKM, per germline. Trimming removed 5 bases from V and 5 bases from J, with 16 bases in between. There are 15 residues in the CDR3. CDR3 protein: CASSPLRDSNNEQFF. CDR3 nucleotides: TGTGCCAGCAGTCCTCTCCGGGACTCAAACAATGAGCAGTTCTTC.

The chain employs TRBV27 and TRBJ2-1, with 11 bases that match TRBD2. Unmatched junction bases numbered 4, after V lost 5 bases and J lost 4 bases. Germline assignment: CDR1 MNHEY and CDR2 SMNVEV (reference sequence). The CDR3 is 15 residues long. This chain's CDR3 is CASSPGTSGYNEQFF. The DNA of the CDR3 is TGTGCCAGCAGTCCCGGGACTAGCGGATACAATGAGCAGTTCTTC.

The J gene is TRBJ1-2, the V gene TRBV29-1; D is perhaps TRBD1 (6 bases). The germline CDR1 and CDR2 sequences are SQVTM and ANQGSEA. The CDR3 runs to 16 residues. V lost 2 bases and J 3 bases, leaving 19 bases between the germline ends. The CDR3 protein is CSVESGDITIHYGYTF. In DNA form, the CDR3 reads TGCAGCGTTGAATCCGGGGACATCACAATACACTATGGCTACACCTTC.

The chain recombines TRBV7-8 with TRBJ2-7, with TRBD2 as a possible D gene (7 bases). The CDR3 is 15 residues long. Germline-derived CDR1 and CDR2 are SGHVS and FQNEAQ. V dropped 1 base and J dropped 5 bases, with 15 bases sitting between them. CDR3 region: CASSLVLRGHDEQYF. CDR3 DNA sequence: TGTGCCAGCAGCTTAGTGTTGCGGGGGCATGACGAGCAGTACTTC.

The chain joins TRBV5-4 to TRBJ2-1; 9 positions match TRBD2. After removal of 4 bases from V and 9 bases from J, the junction contained 20 bases not matched to a gene. The V gene's germline CDR1 is SGHNT and CDR2 YYREEE (reference sequence). There are 18 residues in the CDR3. For the CDR3, the DNA is TGTGCCAGCAGCCAGGACCCCTGGGTAGCGGGGGACGGGGGTGAGCAGTTCTTC. Translation gives CASSQDPWVAGDGGEQFF. The full variable domain, its missing parts supplied by reference TRBV5-4 and TRBJ2-1, is ETGVTQSPTHLIKTRGQQVTLRCSSQSGHNTVSWYQQALGQGPQFIFQYYREEENGRGNFPPRFSGLQFPNYSSELNVNALELDDSALYLCASSQDPWVAGDGGEQFFGPGTRLTVL.

CDR3: CASTLQGSGTGTEAFF. Here the CDR3 DNA reads TGTGCCAGCACCTTACAGGGAAGCGGTACGGGGACTGAAGCTTTCTTT. The V call is TRBV6-4, the J call TRBJ1-1, with TRBD1 as a possible D gene (6 bases). The germline gives CDR1 MRHNA, CDR2 SNTAGT. CDR3 size: 16 residues. Trimming shortened V by 7 bases and J by 5 bases, and 23 bases separated the two germline ends.

This chain links TRBV7-8 with TRBJ2-1; 7 bases match TRBD2. Germline trimming cut 0 bases from V and 5 bases from J; bases unmatched to any gene: 10. CDR1 and CDR2 from the germline V gene are SGHVS and FQNEAQ. The CDR3 covers 17 residues. The CDR3 coding sequence is TGTGCCAGCAGCTTAGCCCCCCCGTGGGGGGGAAACAATGAGCAGTTCTTC. Protein: CASSLAPPWGGNNEQFF.

V usage is TRBV27 and J usage is TRBJ1-4; 8 bases map to TRBD1. J gave up 4 bases and V 6 bases, and 4 bases lay outside the gene matches. The germline gives CDR1 MNHEY, CDR2 SMNVEV (reference sequence). The length of the CDR3 is 14 residues. The CDR3 nucleotides are TGTGCCAGCAGGACGGACAGGGTTAATGAAAAACTGTTTTTT. It yields the protein CASRTDRVNEKLFF. Looking up the rest from reference TRBV27 and TRBJ1-4 gives the full variable domain: EAQVTQNPRYLITVTGKKLTVTCSQNMNHEYMSWYRQDPGLGLRQIYYSMNVEVTDKGDVPEGYKVSRKEKRNFPLILESPSPNQTSLYFCASRTDRVNEKLFFGSGTQLSVL.

J is TRBJ2-1 and V is TRBV30, with 9 bases lining up with TRBD1. Trimming cost V 3 bases and J 15 bases; bases outside gene matches: 9. CDR3 length equals 12 residues. In germline, CDR1 is GTSNPN, CDR2 SVGIG (reference sequence). The CDR3 sequence is CAWSNTGGRGFF. In DNA form, the CDR3 reads TGTGCCTGGAGCAATACAGGGGGCCGGGGGTTCTTC.

J is TRBJ2-1 and V is TRBV9, with 8 bases that match TRBD2. Germline loops: CDR1 SGDLS, CDR2 YYNGEE. V lost 0 bases and J lost 2; bases outside the gene matches: 4. The CDR3 covers 16 residues. CDR3 nucleotides: TGTGCCAGCAGCGTAGAGGGTAGCGGGACCTACAATGAGCAGTTCTTC. This gives the protein CASSVEGSGTYNEQFF.

The chain combines TRBV29-1 with TRBJ2-7; 7 nucleotides match TRBD2. The V and J ends lost 1 base and 0 bases, in that order; junction bases with no gene match: 3. The length of the CDR3 is 14 residues. Germline CDR1 and CDR2: SQVTM and ANQGSEA. For the CDR3, the DNA is TGCAGCGTTGAAGGGGACTACGGCTCCTACGAGCAGTACTTC. It codes for CSVEGDYGSYEQYF.